This TCR beta chain was recorded in a study of shared clonotypes between healthy human individuals. Some clones are missing from TCRdb's copy, which holds only in-frame ones; the method was immunoSEQ multiplex PCR. The sample holds 950,000 to 1,300,000 clones, under 80% seen once. Study-level points and caveats: Read depth was anticipated to influence clonotype sharing among donors.

The CDR3 has 13 amino acids. V lost 0 bases and J lost 4, with 9 bases in between. Per germline, CDR1 GTSNPN and CDR2 SVGIG (reference sequence). Comments on this clone: The target antigen is unknown.

The sequencing sample was made of memory CD4+ T cells sorted from blood. The subset: CD45RA-negative fraction. This chain uses TRBV30 with TRBJ2-5; a weak D match, TRBD2 (7 bases). The receptor comes from a man between 18 and 35 years old in good health. This CDR3 reads CAWSVGGAETQYF. In DNA, the CDR3 is TGTGCCTGGAGTGTAGGGGGGGCAGAGACCCAGTACTTC.